This passage covers 13 T cell receptor beta chains from one sample sequenced in a study of blood T cell repertoires in COVID-19. Repertoires were generated with immunoSEQ multiplex PCR, while TCRdb's copy carries only in-frame clones and drops some. Of more than 95,000 clones listed, around 82% are singletons. The source material was peripheral blood. Receptors were obtained from a man older than 75 with active or convalescent COVID-19.

The chain carries TRBV2 and TRBJ1-1, with no clear D. Germline CDR1 is SNHLY and CDR2 is FYNNEI. The CDR3 contains 13 residues. V shed 3 bases and J shed 2 bases, with 7 bases lying between them. CDR3 in DNA: TGTGCCAGCAGTGAGTCGGTCAACACTGAAGCTTTCTTT. This encodes CASSESVNTEAFF.

This clone was detected only once. The chain uses TRBV19 and TRBJ2-7; possible D gene TRBD1, 5 bases. Trimming shortened V by 5 bases and J by 4 bases, and 12 bases separated the two germline ends. The CDR3 length is 13 residues. Looked up from germline, CDR1 is LNHDA and CDR2 is SQIVND (reference sequence). CDR3 sequence: CASSSKTGYEQYF. CDR3 coding DNA: TGTGCCAGTAGTTCGAAAACAGGTTACGAGCAGTACTTC.

The chain couples TRBV3-1 (or the pseudogene TRBV3-2) to TRBJ2-7, with 8 positions matching TRBD1. The ends lost 4 bases at V and 3 bases at J; junction bases unmatched: 8. This CDR3 is built from 15 residues. Per the germline V gene, CDR1 is LGHDT and CDR2 is YNNKEL (reference sequence). The CDR3 spells CASSPSGGAYYEQYF. The CDR3 DNA reads TGTGCCAGCAGCCCCTCAGGGGGCGCGTACTACGAGCAGTACTTC.

The CDR3 coding sequence is TGTGCCAGTATGGGAGTAAGTACCTCTGGAAACACCATATATTTT. Encoded protein: CASMGVSTSGNTIYF. The genes are TRBV19 and TRBJ1-3; no firm D call. Trimming took off 7 bases at V and 0 bases at J, with 13 bases between the two ends. Germline V CDR1 and CDR2: LNHDA, SQIVND (reference sequence). This CDR3 has 15 amino acids.

The chain employs TRBV6-5 and TRBJ2-1, with 8 nucleotides matching TRBD1. The CDR3 is made up of 15 amino acids. Germline CDR1 reads MNHEY; CDR2 reads SVGAGI. Losses at the gene ends were 6 bases for V and 1 base for J; bases not matched to a gene: 5. CDR3 DNA sequence: TGTGCCAGCAGACCACAGGGGGGATCCTACAATGAGCAGTTCTTC. Its translation is CASRPQGGSYNEQFF.

This chain joins TRBV2 and TRBJ1-6, with a possible D match to TRBD1 (6 bases). Germline V gene data show CDR1 as SNHLY and CDR2 as FYNNEI. Trimming took 8 bases from V and 4 from J, leaving 9 bases between them. The CDR3 length is 13 residues. The chain's CDR3 is CASRGQYNSPLHF. The DNA of the CDR3 is TGTGCCAGCCGTGGACAGTATAATTCACCCCTCCACTTT.

This sequence joins TRBV14 and TRBJ2-1; 9 positions agree with TRBD1. With 6 bases clipped from V and 7 bases from J, the junction kept 10 bases outside the gene matches. Germline CDR1 is SGHDN and CDR2 is FVKESK. The CDR3 is 15 residues long. CDR3 sequence (DNA): TGTGCCAGCAGAGCCGGGACAGGGTTGCGGAATGAGCAGTTCTTC. It encodes CASRAGTGLRNEQFF.

The chain joins TRBV12-3 or TRBV12-4 to TRBJ1-2, with D hard to call. The CDR3 has 13 amino acids. V dropped 7 bases and J dropped 10 bases, with 19 bases sitting between them. CDR3 coding DNA: TGTGCCAGCACCTCGAGGGCAGTTCCGGTCTACACCTTC. Translated: CASTSRAVPVYTF.

V usage is TRBV18 and J usage is TRBJ1-1; D is unresolved. The length of the CDR3 is 15 residues. Germline loops: CDR1 KGHSH, CDR2 LQKENI. V gave up 3 bases and J gave up 1 base, with 12 bases separating them. The CDR3 DNA follows: TGTGCCAGCTCACCCACGTACGGGAGGAACACTGAAGCTTTCTTT. It encodes CASSPTYGRNTEAFF.

The chain carries TRBV19 and TRBJ1-5, with 7 bases lining up with TRBD1. The CDR3 is 14 amino acids. Germline CDR1 is LNHDA and CDR2 is SQIVND (reference sequence). J was trimmed by 2 bases and V by 7 bases; bases with no gene match: 5. Here the CDR3 reads CASNSGTGNQPQHF. DNA for the CDR3: TGTGCCAGTAATTCCGGGACAGGCAATCAGCCCCAGCATTTT.

Turning to this clone: Other DNA sequences of this sample code for an identical CDR3. The chain is built from TRBV28 and TRBJ1-2; D remains ambiguous. Germline CDR1 is MDHEN and CDR2 is SYDVKM. With 4 bases removed from V and 5 bases from J, the gap between germline ends came to 5 bases. CDR3 length: 11 amino acids. The CDR3 protein is CASSSGYGYTF. CDR3 nucleotide sequence: TGTGCCAGCAGTTCGGGGTATGGCTACACCTTC.

The V gene is TRBV4-3, the J gene TRBJ1-2; TRBD1 matches 8 bases. Germline V lookup: CDR1 LGHNA, CDR2 YSLEER. The CDR3 has 16 amino acids. V lost 4 bases, J lost 4 bases, and 11 bases stayed unmatched. CDR3 sequence: CASSRGAGGDGYGYTF. The CDR3 bases are TGCGCCAGCAGCCGGGGGGCAGGGGGCGATGGCTATGGCTACACCTTC.

For this clone: Compared with germline, one end of the junction differs, possibly owing to a read error. The chain recombines TRBV2 with TRBJ1-2, with no clear D. Germline V gives CDR1 SNHLY, CDR2 FYNNEI. The CDR3 is 17 residues long. CDR3 amino acids: CASSEALPAVANYDYTF. For the CDR3, the DNA is TGTGCCAGCAGTGAAGCGCTCCCGGCAGTTGCTAACTATGACTACACCTTC.